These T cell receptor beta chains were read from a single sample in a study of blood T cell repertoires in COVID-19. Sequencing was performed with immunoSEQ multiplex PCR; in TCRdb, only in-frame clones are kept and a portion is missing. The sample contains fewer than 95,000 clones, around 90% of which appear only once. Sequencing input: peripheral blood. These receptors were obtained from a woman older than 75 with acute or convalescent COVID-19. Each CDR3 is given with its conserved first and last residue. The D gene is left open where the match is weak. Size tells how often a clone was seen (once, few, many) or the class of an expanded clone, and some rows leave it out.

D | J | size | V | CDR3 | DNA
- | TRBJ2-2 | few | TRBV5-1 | CASSWTILAWGNTGELFF | TGCGCCAGCAGCTGGACCATTCTAGCGTGGGGGAACACCGGGGAGCTGTTTTTT
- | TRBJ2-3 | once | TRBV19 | CASSITKEDTQYF | TGTGCCAGTAGTATAACGAAAGAGGATACGCAGTATTTT
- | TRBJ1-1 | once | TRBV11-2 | CASSSYRGGHTEAFF | TGTGCCAGCAGCTCGTACCGGGGGGGGCACACTGAAGCTTTCTTT
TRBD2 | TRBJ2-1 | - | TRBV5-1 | CASSSTWTSGEQFF | TGCGCCAGCAGCTCCACTTGGACTAGCGGTGAGCAGTTCTTC
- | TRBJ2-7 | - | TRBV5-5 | CASSLQDYEQYF | TGTGCCAGCAGCCTACAGGACTACGAGCAGTACTTC
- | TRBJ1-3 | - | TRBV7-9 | CASSLGGGLPGNTIYF | TGTGCCAGCAGCTTAGGAGGGGGTTTACCTGGAAACACCATATATTTT
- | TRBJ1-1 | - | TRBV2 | CASSQGRGGTEAFF | TGTGCCAGCTCCCAGGGGCGGGGGGGAACTGAAGCTTTCTTT
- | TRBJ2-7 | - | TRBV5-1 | CASSFEGAGEQYF | TGCGCCAGCAGCTTTGAGGGGGCGGGAGAGCAGTACTTC
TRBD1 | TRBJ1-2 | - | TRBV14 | CASSQQGASYGYTF | TGTGCCAGCAGCCAACAGGGGGCTAGCTATGGCTACACCTTC
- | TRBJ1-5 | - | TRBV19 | CASSTGVRGEDQPQHF | TGTGCCAGTAGTACTGGGGTGAGAGGGGAGGATCAGCCCCAGCATTTT
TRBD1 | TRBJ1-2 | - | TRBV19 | CASIDPGQGNYGYTF | TGTGCCAGTATCGATCCGGGACAGGGTAACTATGGCTACACCTTC
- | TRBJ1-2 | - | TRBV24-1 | CATSDPGIGYTF | TGTGCCACCAGTGACCCTGGCATCGGCTACACCTTC
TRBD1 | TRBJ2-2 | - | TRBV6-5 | CASRRQGWDGELFF | TGTGCCAGCAGAAGACAGGGTTGGGACGGGGAGCTGTTTTTT
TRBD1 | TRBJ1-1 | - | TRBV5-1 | CASSPPGTGNTEAFF | TGCGCCAGCAGCCCACCCGGGACAGGGAACACTGAAGCTTTCTTT
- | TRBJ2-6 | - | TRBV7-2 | CASSTNTGFSGANVLTF | TGTGCCAGCAGCACAAACACAGGGTTTTCTGGGGCCAACGTCCTGACTTTC
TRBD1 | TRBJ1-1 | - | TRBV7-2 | CASSLGGGIGAFF | TGTGCCAGCAGCTTAGGAGGGGGCATCGGAGCTTTCTTT
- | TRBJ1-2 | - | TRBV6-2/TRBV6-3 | CASSENLRVLGYTF | TGTGCCAGCAGTGAGAACCTCAGGGTTCTCGGCTACACCTTC
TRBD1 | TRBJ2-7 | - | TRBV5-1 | CASSSGTAATYEQYF | TGCGCCAGCAGCTCTGGGACAGCCGCAACCTACGAGCAGTACTTC
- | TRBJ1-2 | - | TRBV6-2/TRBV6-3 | CASSWAAGDGYTF | TGTGCCAGCAGTTGGGCGGCAGGGGATGGCTACACCTTC
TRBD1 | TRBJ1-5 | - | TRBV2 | CASSGTGGNQPQHF | TGTGCCAGCAGTGGGACAGGGGGCAATCAGCCCCAGCATTTT
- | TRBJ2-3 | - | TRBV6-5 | CASGASFVDTQYF | TGTGCCAGCGGGGCATCTTTTGTAGATACGCAGTATTTT
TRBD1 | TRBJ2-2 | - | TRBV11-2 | CASSLAGGYGELFF | TGTGCCAGCAGCTTAGCAGGGGGCTACGGGGAGCTGTTTTTT
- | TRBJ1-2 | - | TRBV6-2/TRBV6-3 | CASSAGRLNYGYTF | TGTGCCAGCAGTGCGGGACGGCTGAACTATGGCTACACCTTC
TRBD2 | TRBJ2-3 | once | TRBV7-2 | CASSSTGVAGGSSTDTQYF | TGTGCCAGCAGCTCGACGGGAGTAGCGGGGGGTTCTAGCACAGATACGCAGTATTTT
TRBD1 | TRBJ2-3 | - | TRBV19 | CASSVRQGLGSTDTQYF | TGTGCCAGTAGTGTAAGACAGGGATTAGGGTCGACAGATACGCAGTATTTT
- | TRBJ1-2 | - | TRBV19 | CASSIDYSRLGYTF | TGTGCCAGTAGTATAGATTACAGTCGGCTTGGCTACACCTTC
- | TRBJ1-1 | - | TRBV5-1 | CASSLDREAFF | TGCGCCAGCAGCCTTGACAGAGAAGCTTTCTTT
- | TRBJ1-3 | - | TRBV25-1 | CASSTGLSGNTIYF | TGTGCCAGCTCGACAGGTCTCTCTGGAAACACCATATATTTT
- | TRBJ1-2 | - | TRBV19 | CASRSRGKDYGYTF | TGTGCCAGTAGGAGCAGGGGAAAGGACTATGGCTACACCTTC
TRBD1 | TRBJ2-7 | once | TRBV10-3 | CATNPGQSFGVEQYF | TGTGCCACTAACCCGGGACAGTCCTTCGGGGTGGAGCAGTACTTC
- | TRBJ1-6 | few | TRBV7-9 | CASSRRYRDLDSPLHF | TGTGCCAGCAGCCGGAGGTACAGGGACCTCGATTCACCCCTCCACTTT
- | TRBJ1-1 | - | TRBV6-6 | CASSYSTSGDATEAFF | TGTGCCAGCAGTTACTCGACGTCGGGGGATGCCACTGAAGCTTTCTTT
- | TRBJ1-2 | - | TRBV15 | CATSGTSYGYTF | TGTGCCACCAGCGGTACAAGCTATGGCTACACCTTC
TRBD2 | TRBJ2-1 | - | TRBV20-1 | CSASLSGISYNEQFF | TGCAGTGCTAGTCTTAGCGGGATTTCCTACAATGAGCAGTTCTTC
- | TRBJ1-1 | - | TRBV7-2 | CASSLEAGRGWTEAFF | TGTGCCAGCAGCTTAGAAGCAGGGCGGGGATGGACTGAAGCTTTCTTT
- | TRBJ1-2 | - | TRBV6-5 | CASNSGKTHYGYTF | TGTGCCAGCAACTCAGGGAAAACGCACTATGGCTACACCTTC
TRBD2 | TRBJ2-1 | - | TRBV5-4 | CASSLEGLAGGFF | TGTGCCAGCAGCTTGGAGGGACTAGCGGGGGGGTTCTTC
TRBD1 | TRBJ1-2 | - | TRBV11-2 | CASSLAGTEYGYTF | TGTGCCAGCAGCTTAGCCGGGACAGAATATGGCTACACCTTC
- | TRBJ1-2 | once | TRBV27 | CASSLSKVGGYTF | TGTGCCAGCAGTTTATCGAAGGTCGGGGGCTACACCTTC
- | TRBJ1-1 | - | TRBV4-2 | CASSQLQGSYTEAFF | TGTGCCAGCAGCCAACTACAGGGATCGTACACTGAAGCTTTCTTT
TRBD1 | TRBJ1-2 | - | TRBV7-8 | CASATGVNYGYTF | TGTGCCAGCGCGACAGGGGTTAACTATGGCTACACCTTC
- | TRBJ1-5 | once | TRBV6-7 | CASSLRGQPQHF | TGTGCCAGCAGTTTGCGGGGCCAGCCCCAGCATTTT
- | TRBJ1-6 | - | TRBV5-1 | CASSLAQRWLNSPLHF | TGCGCCAGCAGCTTGGCGCAGAGGTGGCTTAATTCACCCCTCCACTTT
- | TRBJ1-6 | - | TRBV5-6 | CASSLASGSSYNSPLHF | TGTGCCAGCAGCTTGGCCTCGGGGTCCTCCTATAATTCACCCCTCCACTTT
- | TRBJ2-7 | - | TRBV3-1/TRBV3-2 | CASSQGGGRYEQYF | TGTGCCAGCAGCCAAGGGGGGGGCCGCTACGAGCAGTACTTC